This TCR beta chain originates from a study of shared clonotypes between healthy human individuals. Terminally differentiated effector memory CD45RA+ cells were excluded by CCR7 positive selection of CD45RO-negative cells. Genomic DNA belonging to each subset was distributed in equal measure over several immunoSEQ plates. Libraries were prepared by immunoSEQ multiplex PCR; TCRdb keeps only in-frame clonotypes and omits some of them. Among about 820,000 clones listed, 80% to 95% were seen once. What was sequenced was naive CD8+ T cells sorted from blood. This TCR derives from a young man in good health.

This CDR3 is CASSVGQTYEQYF. In DNA form, the CDR3 reads TGCGCCAGCAGTGTAGGACAAACCTACGAGCAGTACTTC. The chain recombines TRBV10-1 with TRBJ2-7; perhaps TRBD1 as D (5 bases). Germline loops: CDR1 WNHNN, CDR2 SYGVQD (reference sequence). The CDR3 contains 13 residues. V lost 4 bases, J lost 2 bases, and 9 bases lay in between.